The present T cell receptor beta chain was sequenced within a study of patients and donors after allogeneic stem cell transplantation. TCRdb analysed the RT-PCR reads with MiXCR anew, one entry per CDR3 protein. The table records approximately 200,000 distinct CDR3 sequences, around two fifths of them present only once. This clonotype was picked up a small number of times. This CDR3 region has 12 residues. V was clipped by 5 bases and J by 9 bases, with 14 bases between them. The gene calls are TRBV12-3 or TRBV12-4 and TRBJ2-7; D possibly matches TRBD1 or TRBD2 (5 bases each). This TCR came from a human donor who was either an allogeneic HSCT recipient or a stem cell or donor lymphocyte infusion donor (not recorded which). It is not recorded whose cells these are; they may come from a transplant donor. Sequenced material: blood, either unsorted or a sorted T cell fraction (not recorded which). The CDR3 reads CASSRHQGVQYF. The CDR3 DNA reads as TGTGCCAGCAGTCGACACCAGGGAGTGCAGTACTTC.